The 18 T cell receptor beta chains given below trace back to one sample, sequenced in a study of cytomegalovirus exposure and HLA in healthy donors. The PCR ran on 60 Vbeta and 13 Jbeta primers. Method: immunoSEQ multiplex PCR; TCRdb's copy keeps in-frame clones and lacks some. The sample includes around 76,000 clones, 65% to 75% of them seen just once. The sequenced sample was PBMCs. Receptors originate from a man between 40 and 49 years old in good health and CMV-seropositive.

This clone was counted only a few times. The rearrangement links TRBV7-2 to TRBJ2-7; tentative D call: TRBD1 (6 bases). Trimming removed 5 bases at V and 6 bases at J, with 20 bases between. The CDR3 runs 15 residues. Germline V gene sequence: CDR1 SGHTA, CDR2 FQGNSA. The CDR3 DNA is TGTGCCAGCAGCCCCCAGGGGACCCTGGGTGGCGAGCAGTACTTC. As protein: CASSPQGTLGGEQYF.

The chain has TRBV5-1 and TRBJ2-2; the match to TRBD1 covers 9 bases. Germline CDR1 reads SGHRS; CDR2 reads YFSETQ. The CDR3 loop spans 17 amino acids. Trimming at V came to 2 bases and at J to 4 bases, leaving 9 bases not matched to a gene. Here the CDR3 reads CASSFSTRTGVTGELFF. The CDR3 bases are TGCGCCAGCAGCTTCTCTACCCGGACAGGGGTCACCGGGGAGCTGTTTTTT.

The DNA for the CDR3 is TGTGCCAGCAGTTTAGGGGACAGGGGGCAAGTATCTGGCTACACCTTC. It specifies CASSLGDRGQVSGYTF. The chain carries TRBV28 and TRBJ1-2; 12 bases line up with TRBD1. The ends lost 2 bases at V and 7 bases at J; junction bases unmatched: 8. CDR3 length: 16 amino acids. Germline V gives CDR1 MDHEN, CDR2 SYDVKM.

This clone has at least ten counts. The chain employs TRBV2 and TRBJ2-7; weak D call: TRBD1 (6 bases). This CDR3 has 14 amino acids. Trimming stripped 1 base from V and 5 bases from J, with 12 bases between. CDR1 and CDR2 from the germline V gene are SNHLY and FYNNEI. The chain's CDR3 is CASSEVGALDEQYF. The CDR3 bases are TGTGCCAGCAGTGAAGTGGGGGCGCTGGACGAGCAGTACTTC.

The chain recombines TRBV6-5 with TRBJ1-2; no definite D call. Germline CDR1 and CDR2: MNHEY and SVGAGI. With 0 bases removed from V and 4 bases from J, the gap between germline ends came to 6 bases. There are 13 residues in the CDR3. CDR3 sequence: CASSYSFSYGYTF. Written as DNA, the CDR3 is TGTGCCAGCAGTTACTCTTTTAGCTATGGCTACACCTTC.

The chain combines TRBV5-1 with TRBJ2-3, with unresolved D. The CDR3 sequence is 15 residues long. Trimming left V 1 base short and J 3 bases short, with 12 bases between. CDR1 and CDR2 from the germline V gene are SGHRS and YFSETQ. CDR3 protein: CASSLIVGRTDTQYF. CDR3 DNA sequence: TGCGCCAGCAGCTTGATTGTGGGCAGGACAGATACGCAGTATTTT.

The chain recombines TRBV18 with TRBJ1-5; D is unresolved. This CDR3 contains 15 residues. The germline V gene has CDR1 KGHSH and CDR2 LQKENI. Trimming removed 5 bases from V and 9 bases from J, with 20 bases in between. For the CDR3, the DNA is TGTGCCAGCTCAGGAGCGAACACGGTAAAAGGGCCCCAGCATTTT. Its protein product is CASSGANTVKGPQHF.

The CDR3 DNA reads TGTGCCAGCAGTTACTCGAAGGGAGCTAGCTATGGCTACACCTTC. Protein sequence: CASSYSKGASYGYTF. This sequence joins TRBV6-5 and TRBJ1-2; D is unresolved. This CDR3 region has 15 residues. Trimming cost V 0 bases and J 4 bases, with 12 bases left between them. Germline values: CDR1 MNHEY, CDR2 SVGAGI.

This clone came up a few times. The genes are TRBV13 and TRBJ2-5; D gene ambiguous. The CDR3 loop spans 15 amino acids. In germline, CDR1 is PRHDT, CDR2 FYEKMQ (reference sequence). V was trimmed by 5 bases and J by 3 bases, leaving 16 bases between them. CDR3 sequence (DNA): TGTGCCAGCAGCACAACGAGGCCGAGAGAAGAGACCCAGTACTTC. Translating gives CASSTTRPREETQYF.

The chain carries TRBV4-1 and TRBJ2-3; a possible D gene is TRBD1 (6 bases). Germline CDR1 reads MGHRA; CDR2 reads YSYEKL. The CDR3 is made up of 15 amino acids. Trimming removed 1 base from V and 3 bases from J, with 11 bases in between. The chain's CDR3 is CASSQGRGPTDTQYF. CDR3 bases: TGCGCCAGCAGCCAAGGCAGGGGCCCGACAGATACGCAGTATTTT.

This clone was seen once. The chain is built from TRBV27 and TRBJ2-1, with D possibly TRBD2 on 7 matching bases. The CDR3 extends over 15 amino acids. Trimming took off 6 bases at V and 12 bases at J, with 24 bases between the two ends. Germline lookup yields CDR1 MNHEY and CDR2 SMNVEV (reference sequence). The CDR3: CASSPVGGPYYGQFF. CDR3 coding DNA: TGTGCCAGCAGCCCCGTGGGGGGGCCGTATTATGGGCAGTTCTTC.

The chain employs TRBV19 and TRBJ2-2, with 11 bases lining up with TRBD1. Germline loops: CDR1 LNHDA, CDR2 SQIVND (reference sequence). The ends lost 7 bases at V and 5 bases at J; junction bases unmatched: 6. This CDR3 spans 15 amino acids. The CDR3 region is CASNGQGARTGELFF. The DNA of the CDR3 is TGTGCCAGTAACGGACAGGGGGCACGTACCGGGGAGCTGTTTTTT. Variable domain in full (rest from reference TRBV19 and TRBJ2-2): DGGITQSPKYLFRKEGQNVTLSCEQNLNHDAMYWYRQDPGQGLRLIYYSQIVNDFQKGDIAEGYSVSREKKESFPLTVTSAQKNPTAFYLCASNGQGARTGELFFGEGSRLTVL.

The count of this clone is one. The DNA for the CDR3 is TGTGCCAGCAGGGGACTAGCGGGAAAATCCTACGAGCAGTACTTC. This encodes CASRGLAGKSYEQYF. The rearrangement uses TRBV6-5 and TRBJ2-7; 13 nucleotides match TRBD2. Per germline, CDR1 MNHEY and CDR2 SVGAGI. The ends lost 6 bases at V and 1 base at J; junction bases unmatched: 3. This CDR3 has 15 residues.

This clone was detected a few times. The chain couples TRBV9 to TRBJ1-1; D is unresolved. Germline lookup yields CDR1 SGDLS and CDR2 YYNGEE. The CDR3 extends over 14 amino acids. The V end lost 4 bases, the J end lost 4 bases, and 14 bases lay between the germline ends. CDR3 amino acids: CASSPRGGFTEAFF. DNA of the CDR3: TGTGCCAGCAGCCCCAGAGGAGGGTTCACTGAAGCTTTCTTT.

The J gene is TRBJ2-1, the V gene TRBV5-1; the match to TRBD2 covers 14 bases. V was clipped by 0 bases and J by 3 bases; unmatched bases: 11. The CDR3 covers 20 residues. Germline V gene data show CDR1 as SGHRS and CDR2 as YFSETQ. The CDR3 DNA follows: TGCGCCAGCAGCTTGGCCGTCGGGACTAGCGGGGGTGAACGCTACAATGAGCAGTTCTTC. Its protein product is CASSLAVGTSGGERYNEQFF. The complete variable domain, with remaining parts taken from reference TRBV5-1 and TRBJ2-1, reads KAGVTQTPRYLIKTRGQQVTLSCSPISGHRSVSWYQQTPGQGLQFLFEYFSETQRNKGNFPGRFSGRQFSNSRSEMNVSTLELGDSALYLCASSLAVGTSGGERYNEQFFGPGTRLTVL.

The rearrangement links TRBV5-1 to TRBJ1-1; 7 positions match TRBD1. Trimming cost V 0 bases and J 5 bases; bases outside gene matches: 10. This CDR3 has 16 amino acids. The germline CDR1 and CDR2 sequences are SGHRS and YFSETQ. The CDR3 sequence is CASSLDNRGWGTEAFF. In DNA form, the CDR3 reads TGCGCCAGCAGCTTGGACAACAGGGGATGGGGTACTGAAGCTTTCTTT.

V and J are TRBV7-2 and TRBJ1-1; possibly TRBD1 for D (5 bases). V lost 1 base and J lost 3, with 12 bases in between. The CDR3 spans 15 residues. Germline V lookup: CDR1 SGHTA, CDR2 FQGNSA. The CDR3 reads CASSLVVSGDTEAFF. DNA of the CDR3: TGTGCCAGCAGCTTAGTGGTCTCGGGGGACACTGAAGCTTTCTTT.

This clone has a handful of counts. This sequence joins TRBV30 and TRBJ2-5; perhaps TRBD2 as D (6 bases). V was trimmed by 3 bases and J by 5 bases, leaving 13 bases between them. The CDR3 is 13 residues long. Germline-derived CDR1 and CDR2 are GTSNPN and SVGIG (reference sequence). The CDR3: CAWREGWEETQYF. The CDR3, as DNA: TGTGCCTGGAGGGAGGGTTGGGAGGAGACCCAGTACTTC.